The 3 T cell receptor beta chains listed next were all sequenced from one sample in a study of OX40 agonist ivuxolimab in advanced cancers. Data came from immunoSEQ multiplex PCR; TCRdb stores just in-frame clones and leaves some out. The data contain tens of thousands of clones, more than 75% of them singletons. Sequencing used CD4+ or CD8+ T cells sorted from blood, obtained in a trial of the OX40 agonist ivuxolimab. These receptors were obtained from an adult with an advanced solid tumor such as melanoma, head and neck, liver or kidney cancer.

The V call is TRBV5-1, the J call TRBJ1-4; unclear D gene. The V end was cut by 0 bases, the J end by 8 bases, with 14 bases between. CDR3 size: 15 residues. Per germline, CDR1 SGHRS and CDR2 YFSETQ. The CDR3: CASSLAVGGREKLFF. The CDR3 DNA sequence: TGCGCCAGCAGCTTGGCTGTGGGAGGGCGGGAAAAACTGTTTTTT.

The gene calls are TRBV4-1 and TRBJ2-5; TRBD2 agrees at 8 bases. Near its end, the DNA agrees better with TRBJ2-7, so the J call may be wrong. Germline CDR1 reads MGHRA; CDR2 reads YSYEKL. The CDR3 totals 18 residues. Written as DNA, the CDR3 is TGCGCCAGCAGCCAAGGTCCCGCGACTAGCGAGAGCTCCTACGAGCAGTACTTC. This codes for CASSQGPATSESSYEQYF.

This sequence joins TRBV10-1 and TRBJ2-7, with a tentative D call TRBD2 (5 bases). Trimming took off 2 bases at V and 5 bases at J, with 19 bases between the two ends. The CDR3 has 16 residues. Per germline, CDR1 WNHNN and CDR2 SYGVQD (reference sequence). CDR3 in DNA: TGCGCCAGCAGTGAGGACGGACGGGGAAGGTGCAACGAGCAGTACTTC. Its translation: CASSEDGRGRCNEQYF.